The present T cell receptor beta chain was sequenced within a study of cytomegalovirus exposure and HLA in healthy donors. V lost 9 bases and J lost 3, with 15 bases in between. The CDR3 runs to 13 residues. Germline CDR1 is SGHRS and CDR2 is YFSETQ. Primers for the PCR totalled 60 Vbeta and 13 Jbeta. The assay was immunoSEQ multiplex PCR, and TCRdb's table has in-frame clones only and misses some. This table holds approximately 110,000 clones, around 78% found once. As regards this clone: Its specificity is not known.

Overall study findings and caveats: Apart from CMV serostatus, no immune exposure information was available. Across donors, most TCRs were seen rarely, yet some public ones were widespread. Cytomegalovirus-associated status was assigned to some 160 TCR beta chains.

The receptor's source is a man aged 35 to 55 in good health and CMV-seronegative. The genes are TRBV5-1 and TRBJ2-5; D not certain. What was sequenced was PBMCs. CDR3 loop: CATSPKPEETQYF. CDR3 DNA sequence: TGCGCCACCTCACCGAAACCAGAAGAGACCCAGTACTTC.